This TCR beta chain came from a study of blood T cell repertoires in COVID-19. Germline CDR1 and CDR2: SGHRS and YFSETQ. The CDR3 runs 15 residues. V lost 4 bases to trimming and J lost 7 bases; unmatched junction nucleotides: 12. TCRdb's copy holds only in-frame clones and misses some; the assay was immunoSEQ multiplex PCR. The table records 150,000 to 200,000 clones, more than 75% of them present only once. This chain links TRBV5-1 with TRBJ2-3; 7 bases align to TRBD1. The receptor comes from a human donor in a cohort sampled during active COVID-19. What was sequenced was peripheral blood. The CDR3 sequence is CASSVDRVQGNTQYF. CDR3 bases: TGCGCCAGCAGCGTGGACAGAGTACAGGGGAATACGCAGTATTTT.